This T cell receptor beta chain was profiled in a study of beta chain features in type 1 diabetes. Study at large: Sorted cells from all samples, numbering 107,917,701, were examined.

Study-wide results and caveats: Moderate yet significant TCRB CDR3 shortening was seen in Type 1 diabetes patients in all four CD4+ subsets.

This clone was observed a handful of times. Its antigen remains unknown. This CDR3 contains 11 residues. Trimming cost V 7 bases and J 12 bases, with 18 bases left between them. Germline loops: CDR1 GTSNPN, CDR2 SVGIG (reference sequence). As every portion of the isolated RNA was reverse transcribed, the sequencing read expressed TCRB transcripts. The repertoire was sequenced with immunoSEQ multiplex PCR; TCRdb's copy has only in-frame clones and lacks some. The sample holds some 280,000 clones; about 13% are singletons and the top ten take 0.015% to 0.02%. Sequences were obtained from naive CD4+ T cells from blood. The chain has TRBV30 and TRBJ1-2; D unresolved. This TCR was sampled from a man aged 25 to 40 with type 1 diabetes. Here the CDR3 reads CASTAGGADTF. Here the CDR3 DNA reads TGTGCCTCGACGGCAGGTGGTGCTGACACCTTC.